There are a few counts of the clone carrying this T cell receptor beta chain. This record belongs to a study of cytomegalovirus exposure and HLA in healthy donors. PCR was performed using 60 Vbeta and 13 Jbeta primers. The repertoire was sequenced with immunoSEQ multiplex PCR; TCRdb's copy has only in-frame clones and lacks some. This repertoire shows around 63,000 clones, around 78% found once; its top ten account for 9.7%. The sequence was obtained from a man aged 40-50 years in good health and CMV-seronegative. Sequencing was performed on PBMCs.

CDR3 sequence reads: CASSEGIAGAYEQYF. The CDR3 DNA is TGTGCCAGCAGTGAAGGGATAGCGGGGGCCTACGAGCAGTACTTC. The chain joins TRBV6-1 to TRBJ2-7; 9 positions match TRBD2. The CDR3 is 15 amino acids. The germline V gene encodes CDR1 MNHNS and CDR2 SASEGT. Trimming at V came to 1 base and at J to 2 bases, leaving 3 bases not matched to a gene.